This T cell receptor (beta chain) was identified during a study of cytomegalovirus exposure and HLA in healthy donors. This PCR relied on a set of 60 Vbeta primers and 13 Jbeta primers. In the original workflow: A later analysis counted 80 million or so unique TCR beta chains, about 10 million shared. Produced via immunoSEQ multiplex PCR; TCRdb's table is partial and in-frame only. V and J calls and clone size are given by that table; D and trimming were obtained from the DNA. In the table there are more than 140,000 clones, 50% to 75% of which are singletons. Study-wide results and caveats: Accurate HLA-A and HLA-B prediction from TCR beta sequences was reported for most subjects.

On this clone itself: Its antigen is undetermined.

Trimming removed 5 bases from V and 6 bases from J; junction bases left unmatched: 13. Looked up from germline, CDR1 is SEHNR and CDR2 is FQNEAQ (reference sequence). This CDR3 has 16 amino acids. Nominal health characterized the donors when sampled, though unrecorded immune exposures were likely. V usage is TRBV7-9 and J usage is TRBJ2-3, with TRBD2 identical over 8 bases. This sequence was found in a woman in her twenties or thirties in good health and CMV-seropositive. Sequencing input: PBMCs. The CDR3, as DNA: TGTGCCAGCAGCCAAGATGGTAGCGGGATATGGGATACGCAGTATTTT. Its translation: CASSQDGSGIWDTQYF.